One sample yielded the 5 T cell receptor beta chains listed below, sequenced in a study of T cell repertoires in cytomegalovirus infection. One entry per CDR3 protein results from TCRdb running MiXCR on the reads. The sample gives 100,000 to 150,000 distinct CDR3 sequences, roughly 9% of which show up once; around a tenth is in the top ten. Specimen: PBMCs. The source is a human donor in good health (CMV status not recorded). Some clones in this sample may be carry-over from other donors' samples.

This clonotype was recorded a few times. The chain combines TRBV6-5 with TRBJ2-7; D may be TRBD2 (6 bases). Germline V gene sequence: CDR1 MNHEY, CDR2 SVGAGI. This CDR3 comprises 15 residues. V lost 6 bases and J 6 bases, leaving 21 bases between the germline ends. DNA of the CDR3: TGTGCCAGCAGCCAGCGGGTCGGGGTTAAGGTCGAGCAGTACTTC. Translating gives CASSQRVGVKVEQYF.

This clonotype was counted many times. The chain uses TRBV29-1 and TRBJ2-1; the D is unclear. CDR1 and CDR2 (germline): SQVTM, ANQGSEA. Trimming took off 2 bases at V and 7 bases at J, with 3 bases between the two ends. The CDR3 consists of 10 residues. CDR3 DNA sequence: TGCAGCGTTGAACGGAATGAGCAGTTCTTC. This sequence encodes CSVERNEQFF.

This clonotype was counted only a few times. CDR3 protein: CASSARRTSGYTDTQYF. In DNA, the CDR3 is TGTGCCAGCAGCGCGCGACGTACTAGCGGGTACACAGATACGCAGTATTTT. The chain couples TRBV5-6 to TRBJ2-3; 9 nucleotides match TRBD2. The CDR3 is made up of 17 amino acids. V dropped 4 bases and J dropped 2; count of bases not matched to a gene: 11. Per the germline V gene, CDR1 is SGHDT and CDR2 is YYEEEE.

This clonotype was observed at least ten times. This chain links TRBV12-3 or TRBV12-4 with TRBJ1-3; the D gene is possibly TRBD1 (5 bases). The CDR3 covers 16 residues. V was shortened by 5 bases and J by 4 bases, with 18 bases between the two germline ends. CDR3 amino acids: CASSHYPGTAGNTIYF. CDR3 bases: TGTGCCAGCAGTCACTACCCCGGGACGGCGGGAAACACCATATATTTT.

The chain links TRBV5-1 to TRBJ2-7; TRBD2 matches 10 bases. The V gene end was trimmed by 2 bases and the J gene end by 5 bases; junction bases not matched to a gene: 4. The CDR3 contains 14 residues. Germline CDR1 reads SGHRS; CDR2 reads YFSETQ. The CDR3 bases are TGCGCCAGCAGCTTTTCTAGCGGGGGCAACGAGCAGTACTTC. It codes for CASSFSSGGNEQYF.